This T cell receptor (beta chain) stems from a study of control samples from healthy donors and cancer patients. Libraries were prepared by immunoSEQ multiplex PCR; TCRdb keeps only in-frame clonotypes and omits some of them. The sample carries 75,000 to 90,000 clones, over 65% recorded once. V gave up 0 bases and J gave up 4 bases; unmatched junction bases: 11. Germline loops: CDR1 LNHDA, CDR2 SQIVND (reference sequence). The CDR3 consists of 17 residues. This clonotype was obtained from a woman between 35 and 50 years old in good health. Source material: blood. The chain recombines TRBV19 with TRBJ2-5; the match to TRBD2 covers 7 bases. The CDR3 protein is CASSIDLMRGKRETQYF. The CDR3 DNA reads TGTGCCAGTAGTATAGATCTCATGCGGGGGAAAAGAGAGACCCAGTACTTC.